This T cell receptor beta chain was observed in a study of PD-1 blockade in classical Hodgkin lymphoma (dated by TCRdb to the early 2020s). In terms of the full investigation: Nivolumab dosing was 3 mg/kg intravenously every 2 weeks, continuing until either disease progression or unacceptable toxicity. The study used CyTOF and TCR beta sequencing to define a peripheral blood immune signature of response to PD-1 blockade in classical Hodgkin lymphoma.

The time point label, read with the paper, signifies: cycle 1 day 1 (C1D1), immediately before nivolumab initiation. Every trial patient had relapsed after autologous stem cell transplantation, and cohorts A, B and C differed in prior brentuximab vedotin exposure. The trial cohort included 50 to 60 patients with relapsed/refractory classical Hodgkin lymphoma, and each patient had a best overall response of complete response, partial response or progressive disease. In the multi-cohort phase II CheckMate 205 trial, trial patients received single-agent nivolumab. Best overall response was determined by an independent review committee according to the 2007 International Working Group response criteria. Trial PBMCs were obtained immediately prior to nivolumab initiation (C1D1) and on therapy at cycle 2 day 1 and cycle 4 day 1. Peripheral blood was collected in 8 mL Vacutainer Cell Preparation Tubes, from which PBMCs were isolated by centrifugation and then cryopreserved.

On this clone itself: This clone's antigen is unknown. No base quality values were provided; no much bigger clone lies one nucleotide off.

Genomic DNA was isolated using the Qiagen DNeasy kit from unsorted PBMCs as well as from negatively selected CD4+ and CD8+ fractions. Using primers that anneal to V and J segments, immunoSEQ multiplex PCR amplified the TCR beta CDR3 regions. Amplification bias was minimized using a synthetic immune receptor repertoire, and residual bias was removed computationally after sequencing. The source study handled its data this way. Repertoire diversity was quantified as the Shannon entropy index using custom Python scripts. Unsorted, CD4+ and CD8+ repertoires were examined separately, except in combined analyses, for which CD4+ and CD8+ sequences were merged in silico. A clone was considered expanded if an increase in frequency of at least 2-fold after treatment relative to C1D1 was found, and a pseudocount of 0.5 was applied to clones undetected at baseline. Clones with 0 or 1 copy at C1D1 were defined as singleton clones, while clones with 2 or more copies were defined as non-singleton clones. Clones expanded in unsorted samples were annotated as CD4+, CD8+ or unknown by matching protein sequences in sorted samples from the same patient. Wilcoxon tests on paired samples were used to test changes in diversity from C1D1 to C4D1. The table comes from immuneACCESS by way of TCRdb, which keeps in-frame sequences with V and J called. Part of the clones is missing from these tables; in studies checked, under half for an unresolved V gene and the rest for unknown reasons. V and J calls and clone size are those listed in that table; D and trimming were worked out from the DNA. The sample profile shows tens of thousands of clones; approximately 71% of them were found once. Of the sample, nearly 6% falls within the top ten clones.

Points the paper makes about the study in general: The study covered only a single clinical trial cohort, and the causes of the repertoire differences, possibly disease activity or prior therapy, were still not defined. Trial patients achieving complete response had baseline diversity similar to newly diagnosed patients, whereas partial responders and progressors had significantly lower diversity. Baseline TCR diversity was reported to be lower in newly diagnosed patients than in healthy donors and to be lower still in relapsed/refractory patients. A significant rise by C4D1 was seen in CD4+ but not CD8+ TCR diversity (p=0.0027 vs p=0.16), with the rise being most apparent in complete responders (p=0.02). Lower diversity was observed in patients in whom nivolumab was started less than 1 year after ASCT, and these patients were excluded from later analyses so that confounding by immune reconstitution would be avoided.

The CDR3 holds 16 amino acids from the cysteine to the phenylalanine. Only the CDR3 DNA is retained, 48 bases long and in frame from the first base. Trimming costs V 6 bases and J 3 bases, and their ends lie 17 bases apart. CDR1 LGHNA and CDR2 YSLEER are derived from the germline V gene. The material sequenced was peripheral blood mononuclear cells (PBMCs), taken at baseline. This TCR derives from a human donor with classical Hodgkin lymphoma. The chain joins TRBV4-3 to TRBJ2-2, and TRBD1 may be the D gene, going by 5 matching bases. This receptor has the CDR3 CASRPDSTADTGELFF. DNA sequence: TGCGCCAGCAGGCCCGACAGTACCGCGGACACCGGGGAGCTGTTTTTT.